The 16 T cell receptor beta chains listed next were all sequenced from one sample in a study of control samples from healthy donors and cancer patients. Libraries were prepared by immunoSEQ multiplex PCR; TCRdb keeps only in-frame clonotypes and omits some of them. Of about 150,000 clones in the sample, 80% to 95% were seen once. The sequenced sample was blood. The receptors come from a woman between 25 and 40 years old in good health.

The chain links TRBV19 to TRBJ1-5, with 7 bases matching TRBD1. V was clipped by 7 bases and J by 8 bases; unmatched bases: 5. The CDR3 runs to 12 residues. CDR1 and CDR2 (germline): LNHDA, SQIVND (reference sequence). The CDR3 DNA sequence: TGTGCCAGTAAAGAGGGGGCGAAGCCCCAGCATTTT. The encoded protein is CASKEGAKPQHF.

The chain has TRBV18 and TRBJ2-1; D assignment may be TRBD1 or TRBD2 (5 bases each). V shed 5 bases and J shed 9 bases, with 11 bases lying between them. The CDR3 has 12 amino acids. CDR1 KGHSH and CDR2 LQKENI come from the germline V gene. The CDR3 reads CASSEGRGEQFF. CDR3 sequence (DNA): TGTGCCAGCTCAGAGGGTAGGGGTGAGCAGTTCTTC.

CDR3 loop: CASSQREWGYNEQFF. The CDR3 region has the DNA TGCGCCAGCAGCCAGCGGGAGTGGGGTTACAATGAGCAGTTCTTC. The chain joins TRBV5-1 to TRBJ2-1; 8 bases are shared with TRBD2. V was clipped by 4 bases and J by 4 bases; unmatched bases: 7. The CDR3 runs 15 residues. CDR1 is SGHRS and CDR2 is YFSETQ in the germline V gene.

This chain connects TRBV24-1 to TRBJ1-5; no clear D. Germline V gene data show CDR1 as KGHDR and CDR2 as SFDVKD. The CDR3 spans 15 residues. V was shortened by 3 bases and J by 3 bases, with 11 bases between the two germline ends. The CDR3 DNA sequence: TGTGCCACCAGTGATACGAGAGCCCACAATCAGCCCCAGCATTTT. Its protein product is CATSDTRAHNQPQHF.

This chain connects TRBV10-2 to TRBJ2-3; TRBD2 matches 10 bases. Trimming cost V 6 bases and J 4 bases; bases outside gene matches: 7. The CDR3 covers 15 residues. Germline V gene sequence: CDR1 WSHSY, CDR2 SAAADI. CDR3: CASSHLAGAADTQYF. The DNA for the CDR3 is TGCGCCAGCAGCCACCTAGCGGGAGCGGCAGATACGCAGTATTTT.

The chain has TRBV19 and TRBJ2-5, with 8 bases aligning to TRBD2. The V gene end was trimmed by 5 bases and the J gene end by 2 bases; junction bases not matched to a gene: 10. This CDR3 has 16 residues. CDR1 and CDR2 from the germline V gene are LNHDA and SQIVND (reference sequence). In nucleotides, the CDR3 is TGTGCCAGTAGTTCGACTAGCGTAACTTATCAAGAGACCCAGTACTTC. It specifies CASSSTSVTYQETQYF.

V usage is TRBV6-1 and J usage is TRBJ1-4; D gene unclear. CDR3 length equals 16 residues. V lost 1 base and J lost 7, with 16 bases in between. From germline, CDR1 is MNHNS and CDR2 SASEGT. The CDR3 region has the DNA TGTGCCAGCAGTGAAGGCCACGGTAGCGGGTTTGAAAAACTGTTTTTT. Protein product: CASSEGHGSGFEKLFF.

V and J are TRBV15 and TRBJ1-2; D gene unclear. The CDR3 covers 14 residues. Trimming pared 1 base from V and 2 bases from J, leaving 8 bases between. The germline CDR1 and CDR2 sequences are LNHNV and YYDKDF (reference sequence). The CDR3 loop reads CATSRVGSNYGYTF. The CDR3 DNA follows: TGTGCCACCAGCAGAGTCGGGTCAAACTATGGCTACACCTTC.

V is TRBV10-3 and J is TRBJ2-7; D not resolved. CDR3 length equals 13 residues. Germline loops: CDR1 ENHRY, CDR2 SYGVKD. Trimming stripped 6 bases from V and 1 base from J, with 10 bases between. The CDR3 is CAIRPDTSYEQYF. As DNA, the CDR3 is TGTGCCATCAGGCCTGACACATCCTACGAGCAGTACTTC.

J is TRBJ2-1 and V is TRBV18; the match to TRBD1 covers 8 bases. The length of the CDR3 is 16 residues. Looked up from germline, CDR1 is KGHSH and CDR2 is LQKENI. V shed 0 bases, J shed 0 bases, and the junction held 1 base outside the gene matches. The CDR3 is CASSPPTGGSYNEQFF. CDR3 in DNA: TGTGCCAGCTCACCACCAACAGGGGGCTCCTACAATGAGCAGTTCTTC. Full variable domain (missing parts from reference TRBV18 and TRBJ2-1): NAGVMQNPRHLVRRRGQEARLRCSPMKGHSHVYWYRQLPEEGLKFMVYLQKENIIDESGMPKERFSAEFPKEGPSILRIQQVVRGDSAAYFCASSPPTGGSYNEQFFGPGTRLTVL.

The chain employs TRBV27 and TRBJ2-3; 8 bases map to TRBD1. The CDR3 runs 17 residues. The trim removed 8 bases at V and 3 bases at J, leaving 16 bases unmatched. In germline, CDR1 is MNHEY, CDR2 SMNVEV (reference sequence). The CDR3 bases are TGTGCCAGCCGCAACACTGGGGGACAGGTTAGAACAGATACGCAGTATTTT. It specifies CASRNTGGQVRTDTQYF.

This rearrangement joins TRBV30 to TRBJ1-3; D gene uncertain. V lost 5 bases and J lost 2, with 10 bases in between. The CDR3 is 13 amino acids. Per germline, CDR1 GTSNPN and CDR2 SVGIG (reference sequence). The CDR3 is CAWDESTGNTIYF. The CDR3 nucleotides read TGTGCCTGGGATGAATCTACTGGAAACACCATATATTTT.

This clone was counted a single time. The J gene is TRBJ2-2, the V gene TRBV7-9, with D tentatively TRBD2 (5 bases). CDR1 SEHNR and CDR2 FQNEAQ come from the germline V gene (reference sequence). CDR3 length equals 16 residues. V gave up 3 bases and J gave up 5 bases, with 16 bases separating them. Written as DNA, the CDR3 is TGTGCCAGCAGCTTTAACGGCGGGCTAAGGACCGGGGAGCTGTTTTTT. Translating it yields CASSFNGGLRTGELFF.

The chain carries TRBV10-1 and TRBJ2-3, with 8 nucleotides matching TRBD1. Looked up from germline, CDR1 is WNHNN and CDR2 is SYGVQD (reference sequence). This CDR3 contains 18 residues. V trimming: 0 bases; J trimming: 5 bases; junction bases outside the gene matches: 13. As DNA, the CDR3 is TGCGCCAGCAGTGAGTCGAGTTACCCCCAGGGGGCGGTAGATACGCAGTATTTT. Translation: CASSESSYPQGAVDTQYF.

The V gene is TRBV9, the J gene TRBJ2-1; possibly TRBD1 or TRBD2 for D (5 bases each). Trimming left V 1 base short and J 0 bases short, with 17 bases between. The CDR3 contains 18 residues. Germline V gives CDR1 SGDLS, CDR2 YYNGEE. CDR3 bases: TGTGCCAGCAGCGTATATCCGAGGGGCAAGAGCTCCTACAATGAGCAGTTCTTC. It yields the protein CASSVYPRGKSSYNEQFF.

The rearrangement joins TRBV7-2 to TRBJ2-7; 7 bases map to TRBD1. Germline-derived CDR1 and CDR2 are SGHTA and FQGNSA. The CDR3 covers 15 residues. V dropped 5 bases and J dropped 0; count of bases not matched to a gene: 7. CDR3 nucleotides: TGTGCCAGCAGCCCCAGGGGACAGCACTCCTACGAGCAGTACTTC. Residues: CASSPRGQHSYEQYF.